These T cell receptor beta chains were read from a single sample in a study of blood T cell repertoires in COVID-19. TCRdb's copy holds only in-frame clones and misses some; the assay was immunoSEQ multiplex PCR. The data show about 73,000 clones, more than 70% seen once. Sequencing used peripheral blood. These receptors were taken from a man aged 65-85 years with COVID-19, enrolled during active disease. Each CDR3 is given with its conserved first and last residue. D genes are given only for firm matches. A clone size is listed for some rows: how often the clone was seen (once, few, many), or a class if it is expanded.

CDR3nt	CDR3aa	v_gene	j_gene	d_gene	abundance
TGTGCCAGCAGCCCCAGACAGAATCCGAACACCGGGGAGCTGTTTTTT	CASSPRQNPNTGELFF	TRBV7-8	TRBJ2-2	NA	few
TGCGCCAGCAGCGCAGACAGGGGTTTTCCCGGCTACACCTTC	CASSADRGFPGYTF	TRBV4-1	TRBJ1-2	TRBD1	few
TGCGCCAGCAGTCAATTAAAGGGTGGGAGTCAAACCTTC	CASSQLKGGSQTF	TRBV23-1	TRBJ1-2	NA	few
TGTGCCAGCAGTTACGAGCCGTACGGCACTGAAGCTTTCTTT	CASSYEPYGTEAFF	TRBV6-5	TRBJ1-1	NA	few
TGTGCCAGCAGCTTAGGTTCTGCGACTAGTCCCGGGGAGCTGTTTTTT	CASSLGSATSPGELFF	TRBV7-2	TRBJ2-2	NA	NA
TGTGCCAGCAGTGTTCTGGGGGGGGACACTGAAGCTTTCTTT	CASSVLGGDTEAFF	TRBV2	TRBJ1-1	NA	NA
TGCGCCACCCACACCGGACAGGGGGTAGATGGCTACACCTTC	CATHTGQGVDGYTF	TRBV5-1	TRBJ1-2	TRBD1	NA
TGTGCCAGCAGCGCGGGTGTTGGCTACACCTTC	CASSAGVGYTF	TRBV13	TRBJ1-2	NA	NA
TGTGCCAGCAGCGTACACGGAGGTGAGCAGTTCTTC	CASSVHGGEQFF	TRBV9	TRBJ2-1	NA	NA
TGTGCCAGCAGTTTTCCCGGACTAGCGGGAGAAAGCGAGCAGTACTTC	CASSFPGLAGESEQYF	TRBV6-2/TRBV6-3	TRBJ2-7	TRBD2	NA
TGTGCTAGCAGCGAGAGTGCGGGAGAGGCGCGGGAGACCCAGTACTTC	CASSESAGEARETQYF	TRBV7-7	TRBJ2-5	TRBD2	NA
TGTGCCACCAGCAGAGCCCGAAGTACTGCAACTAATGAAAAACTGTTTTTT	CATSRARSTATNEKLFF	TRBV15	TRBJ1-4	NA	NA
TGTGCCAGCAGCGTAGAAGGGACAGGGGGAAACTATGGCTACACCTTC	CASSVEGTGGNYGYTF	TRBV9	TRBJ1-2	TRBD1	NA
TGTGCCAGCAGCTTAGACAGTGGCAATCAGCCCCAGCATTTT	CASSLDSGNQPQHF	TRBV7-6	TRBJ1-5	NA	few
TGTGCCAGCAGCCAAGTTTTCAGAGGGAACACTGAAGCTTTCTTT	CASSQVFRGNTEAFF	TRBV3-1/TRBV3-2	TRBJ1-1	NA	NA
TGCGCCAGCAGCTTGGATCCACTAGTGAACACTGAAGCTTTCTTT	CASSLDPLVNTEAFF	TRBV5-1	TRBJ1-1	NA	NA
TGTGCCTGGAACCGGGGGACTCAAGAGACCCAGTACTTC	CAWNRGTQETQYF	TRBV30	TRBJ2-5	NA	NA
TGTGCCATCAGTGAAACTCGGACACTCTCTGGAAACACCATATATTTT	CAISETRTLSGNTIYF	TRBV10-3	TRBJ1-3	NA	NA
TGTGCCAGCAGCTTCCAGGGCAATTCACCCCTCCACTTT	CASSFQGNSPLHF	TRBV5-6	TRBJ1-6	NA	once
TGTGCCAGCAGTTTGGGCCAGGGGGTCCGCAATCAGCCCCAGCATTTT	CASSLGQGVRNQPQHF	TRBV28	TRBJ1-5	TRBD1	NA
TGCGCCAGCAGCCAAGGGGGCGCGGGGGACTATGGCTACACCTTC	CASSQGGAGDYGYTF	TRBV4-1	TRBJ1-2	NA	few
TGTGCCAGCAGTTCCCGGGGGACTGATCGAGATACGCAGTATTTT	CASSSRGTDRDTQYF	TRBV28	TRBJ2-3	NA	few
TGTGCCAGCAGCCAAGGTAGCGTGAGCTCCTACGAGCAGTACTTC	CASSQGSVSSYEQYF	TRBV3-1/TRBV3-2	TRBJ2-7	NA	NA
TGTGCCAGCAGCCCGGGACAGAATAATTCACCCCTCCACTTT	CASSPGQNNSPLHF	TRBV5-6	TRBJ1-6	TRBD1	once
TGTGCCAGCAGCTTAGAGGCAGGGACTCGTGGGGCCAACGTCCTGACTTTC	CASSLEAGTRGANVLTF	TRBV5-6	TRBJ2-6	NA	NA
TGCGCCAGCAGCTCCGGGGTAGGTCAGCCCCAGCATTTT	CASSSGVGQPQHF	TRBV5-1	TRBJ1-5	NA	NA
TGTGCCTGGAGTGTGGCCGCGGGCTATGGCTACACCTTC	CAWSVAAGYGYTF	TRBV30	TRBJ1-2	NA	NA
TGCGCCAGCAGCCAAGTTCATGCTAATTTAGGAAACACCATATATTTT	CASSQVHANLGNTIYF	TRBV4-1	TRBJ1-3	NA	once
TGTGCCAGCAGCGCTGGGGAGGGCGGCTACACCTTC	CASSAGEGGYTF	TRBV9	TRBJ1-2	NA	medium-sized
TGTGCCAGCAGCTTACAGGGGAGCACAGATACGCAGTATTTT	CASSLQGSTDTQYF	TRBV11-1	TRBJ2-3	NA	once
TGTGCCAGCTCACGGGGGAACAGGGCCACCGGGGAGCTGTTTTTT	CASSRGNRATGELFF	TRBV18	TRBJ2-2	NA	few
TGCGCCAGCAGGCTTCAGGGGGCGAGCACAGATACGCAGTATTTT	CASRLQGASTDTQYF	TRBV5-1	TRBJ2-3	TRBD1	once
TGTGCCAGCCGGTCGCTCAATCAGCCCCAGCATTTT	CASRSLNQPQHF	TRBV6-5	TRBJ1-5	NA	once